This T cell receptor (beta chain) derives from a study of blood T cell repertoires in COVID-19. Study background: T cells, B-cell-depleted T cells, or PBMCs supplied cDNA or gDNA.

Study processing details: From reference gene primer amplification, estimates of nucleated cell counts were derived. Clones were sequenced by immunoSEQ multiplex PCR, and TCRdb holds only the in-frame ones, with some missing. The V and J calls and clone size come from that table; D and trimming were worked out from the DNA. The sample consists of a few hundred thousand clones, about nine tenths of them appearing once. The germline V gene has CDR1 SGHRS and CDR2 YFSETQ. Trimming stripped 3 bases from V and 6 bases from J, with 16 bases between. This CDR3 comprises 14 residues. The gene calls are TRBV5-1 and TRBJ2-7; D is perhaps TRBD2 (5 bases). The sample was peripheral blood. The TCR comes from a woman aged 45-60 years who had recovered from COVID-19. The CDR3 DNA follows: TGCGCCAGCAGCTCTGGGCCAAGGAGGTCCGAGCAGTACTTC. Its protein is CASSSGPRRSEQYF.